This TCR beta chain was sequenced in a study of T cell responses to AZD1222 COVID-19 vaccine. Study-level results: Samples come after the peak T cell response, not at day 14. Regions 160-218 and 743-854 dominated among vaccine-associated CD4 TCRs spanning spike.

Profiling relied on immunoSEQ multiplex PCR, and the TCRdb table lists in-frame clones only, not all of them. Among approximately 140,000 clones listed, around 86% were seen once. Comment on this clone: The antigen remains unidentified.

Germline trimming cut 6 bases from V and 2 bases from J; bases unmatched to any gene: 6. Looked up from germline, CDR1 is SGHNT and CDR2 is YENEEA. The CDR3 is 15 residues long. The chain joins TRBV11-3 to TRBJ2-3, with 9 positions matching TRBD1. The receptor was derived from an adult in good health. Sequenced material: peripheral blood, taken on day 0 of MenACWY control vaccination. The CDR3 reads CASSSRDRDTDTQYF. CDR3 sequence (DNA): TGTGCCAGCAGTAGCCGGGACAGGGACACAGATACGCAGTATTTT.